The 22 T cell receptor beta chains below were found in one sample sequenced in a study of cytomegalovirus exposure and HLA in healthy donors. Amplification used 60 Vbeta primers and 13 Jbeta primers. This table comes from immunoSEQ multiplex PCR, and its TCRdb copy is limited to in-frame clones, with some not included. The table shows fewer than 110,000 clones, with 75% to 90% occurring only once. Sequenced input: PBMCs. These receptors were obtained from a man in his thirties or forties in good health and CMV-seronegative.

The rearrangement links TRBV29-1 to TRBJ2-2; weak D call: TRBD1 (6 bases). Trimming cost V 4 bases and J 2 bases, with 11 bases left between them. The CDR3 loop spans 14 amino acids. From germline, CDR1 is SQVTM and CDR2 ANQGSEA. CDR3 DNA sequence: TGCAGCGTTGTCAGGGGAGATAACACCGGGGAGCTGTTTTTT. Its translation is CSVVRGDNTGELFF.

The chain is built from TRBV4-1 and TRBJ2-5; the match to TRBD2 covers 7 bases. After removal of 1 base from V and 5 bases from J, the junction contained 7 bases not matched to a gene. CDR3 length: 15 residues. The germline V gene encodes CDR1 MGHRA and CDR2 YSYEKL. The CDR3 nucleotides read TGCGCCAGCAGCCAAGCTCAACAAGCGGGGGAGACCCAGTACTTC. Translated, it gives CASSQAQQAGETQYF.

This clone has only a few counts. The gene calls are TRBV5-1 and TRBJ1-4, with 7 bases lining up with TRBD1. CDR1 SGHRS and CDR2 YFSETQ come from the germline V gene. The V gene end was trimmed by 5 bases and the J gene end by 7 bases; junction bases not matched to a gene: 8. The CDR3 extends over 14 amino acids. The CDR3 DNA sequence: TGCGCCAGCAGTTCCGGGACAGACCTTGAAAAACTGTTTTTT. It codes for CASSSGTDLEKLFF.

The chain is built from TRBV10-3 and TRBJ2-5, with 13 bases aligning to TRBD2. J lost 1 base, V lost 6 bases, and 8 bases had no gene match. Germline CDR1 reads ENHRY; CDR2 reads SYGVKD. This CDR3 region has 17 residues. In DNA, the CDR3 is TGTGCCATCAGGAGGGAAGGGACTAGCGGGGCCCAAGAGACCCAGTACTTC. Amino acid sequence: CAIRREGTSGAQETQYF.

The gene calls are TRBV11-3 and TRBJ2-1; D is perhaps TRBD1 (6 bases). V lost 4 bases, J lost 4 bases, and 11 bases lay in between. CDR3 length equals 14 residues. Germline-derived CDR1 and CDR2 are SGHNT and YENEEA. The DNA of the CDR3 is TGTGCCAGCAGCTCGCGAGGGGGATACAATGAGCAGTTCTTC. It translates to CASSSRGGYNEQFF.

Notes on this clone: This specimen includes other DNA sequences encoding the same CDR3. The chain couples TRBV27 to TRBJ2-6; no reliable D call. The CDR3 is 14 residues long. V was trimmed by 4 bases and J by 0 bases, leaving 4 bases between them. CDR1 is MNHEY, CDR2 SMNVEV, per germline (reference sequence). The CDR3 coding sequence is TGTGCCAGCAGTTCCCTCTCTGGGGCCAACGTCCTGACTTTC. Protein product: CASSSLSGANVLTF.

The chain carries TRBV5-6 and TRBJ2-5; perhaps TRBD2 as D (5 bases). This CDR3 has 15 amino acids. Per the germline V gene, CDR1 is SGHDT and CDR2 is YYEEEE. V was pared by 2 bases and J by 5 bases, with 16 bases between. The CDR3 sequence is CASSFLGRRWETQYF. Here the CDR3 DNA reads TGTGCCAGCAGCTTTCTGGGCAGGAGGTGGGAGACCCAGTACTTC.

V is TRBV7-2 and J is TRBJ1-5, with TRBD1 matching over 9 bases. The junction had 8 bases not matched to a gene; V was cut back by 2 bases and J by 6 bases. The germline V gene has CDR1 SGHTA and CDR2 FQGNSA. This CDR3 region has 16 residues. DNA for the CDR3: TGTGCCAGCAGCTTAAGGCTTACAGGGGGCGGTCAGCCCCAGCATTTT. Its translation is CASSLRLTGGGQPQHF.

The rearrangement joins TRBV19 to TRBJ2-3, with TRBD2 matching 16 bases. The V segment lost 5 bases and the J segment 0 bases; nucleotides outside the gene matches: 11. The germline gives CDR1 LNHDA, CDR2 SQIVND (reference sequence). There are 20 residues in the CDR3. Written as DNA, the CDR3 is TGTGCCAGTAGTCCGGGACTAGCGGGAGGGCCAACGGGGAGCACAGATACGCAGTATTTT. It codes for CASSPGLAGGPTGSTDTQYF.

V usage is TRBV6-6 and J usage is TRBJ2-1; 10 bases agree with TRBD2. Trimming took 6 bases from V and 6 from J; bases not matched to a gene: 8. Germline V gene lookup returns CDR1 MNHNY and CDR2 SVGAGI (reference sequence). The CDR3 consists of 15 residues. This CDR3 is CASRDRTSGTNEQFF. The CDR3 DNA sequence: TGTGCCAGCAGGGATCGGACTAGCGGTACCAATGAGCAGTTCTTC.

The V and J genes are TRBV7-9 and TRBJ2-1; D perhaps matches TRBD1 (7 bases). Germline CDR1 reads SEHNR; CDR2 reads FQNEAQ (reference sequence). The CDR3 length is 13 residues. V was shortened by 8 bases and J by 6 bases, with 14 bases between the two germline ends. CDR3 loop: CASARQGGNEQFF. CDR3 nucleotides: TGTGCCAGCGCTAGACAGGGAGGCAATGAGCAGTTCTTC.

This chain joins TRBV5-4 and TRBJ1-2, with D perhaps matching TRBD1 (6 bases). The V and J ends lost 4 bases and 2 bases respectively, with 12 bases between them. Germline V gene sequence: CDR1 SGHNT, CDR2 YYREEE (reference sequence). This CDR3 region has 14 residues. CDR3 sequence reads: CASSPFGQNYGYTF. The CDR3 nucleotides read TGTGCCAGCAGCCCCTTCGGACAGAACTATGGCTACACCTTC.

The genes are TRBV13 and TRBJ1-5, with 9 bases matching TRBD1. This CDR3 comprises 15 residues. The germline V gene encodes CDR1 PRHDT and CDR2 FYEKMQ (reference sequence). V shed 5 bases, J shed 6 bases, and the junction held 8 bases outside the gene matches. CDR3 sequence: CASSKRTGGGQPQHF. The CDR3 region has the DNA TGTGCCAGCAGCAAGCGAACAGGGGGCGGTCAGCCCCAGCATTTT. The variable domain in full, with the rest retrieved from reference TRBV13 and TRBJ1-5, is AAGVIQSPRHLIKEKRETATLKCYPIPRHDTVYWYQQGPGQDPQFLISFYEKMQSDKGSIPDRFSAQQFSDYHSELNMSSLELGDSALYFCASSKRTGGGQPQHFGDGTRLSIL.

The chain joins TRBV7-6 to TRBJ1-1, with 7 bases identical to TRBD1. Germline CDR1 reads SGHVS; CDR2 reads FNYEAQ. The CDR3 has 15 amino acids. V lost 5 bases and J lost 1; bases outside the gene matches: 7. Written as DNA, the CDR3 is TGTGCCAGCAGCGCTACGGGACAGCCGAACACTGAAGCTTTCTTT. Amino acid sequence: CASSATGQPNTEAFF. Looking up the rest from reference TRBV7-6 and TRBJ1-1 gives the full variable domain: GAGVSQSPRYKVTKRGQDVALRCDPISGHVSLYWYRQALGQGPEFLTYFNYEAQQDKSGLPNDRFSAERPEGSISTLTIQRTEQRDSAMYRCASSATGQPNTEAFFGQGTRLTVV.

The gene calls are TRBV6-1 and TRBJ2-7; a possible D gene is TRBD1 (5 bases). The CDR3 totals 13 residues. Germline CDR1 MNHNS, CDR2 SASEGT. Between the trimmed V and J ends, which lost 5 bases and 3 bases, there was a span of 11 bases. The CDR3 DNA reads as TGTGCCAGCAGTCGACAGCCTCACTACGAGCAGTACTTC. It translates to CASSRQPHYEQYF.

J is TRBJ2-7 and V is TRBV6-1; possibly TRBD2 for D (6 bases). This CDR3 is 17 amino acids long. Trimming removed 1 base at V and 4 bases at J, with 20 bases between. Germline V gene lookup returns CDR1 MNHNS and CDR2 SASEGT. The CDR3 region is CASSEGGGGSGVYEQYF. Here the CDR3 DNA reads TGTGCCAGCAGTGAAGGGGGTGGGGGGTCGGGTGTTTACGAGCAGTACTTC.

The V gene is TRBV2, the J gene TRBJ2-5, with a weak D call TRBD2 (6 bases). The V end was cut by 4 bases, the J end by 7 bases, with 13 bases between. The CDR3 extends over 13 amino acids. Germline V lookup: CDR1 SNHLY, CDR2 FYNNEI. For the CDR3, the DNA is TGTGCCAGCAGTGTAGCTCCCGGGGGGACCCAGTACTTC. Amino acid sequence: CASSVAPGGTQYF.

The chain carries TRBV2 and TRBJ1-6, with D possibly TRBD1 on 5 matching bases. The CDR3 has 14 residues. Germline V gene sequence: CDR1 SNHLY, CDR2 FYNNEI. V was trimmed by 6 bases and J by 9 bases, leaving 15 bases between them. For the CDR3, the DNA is TGTGCCAGCAGGCAGGGTATATCGGGTTCACCCCTCCACTTT. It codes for CASRQGISGSPLHF.

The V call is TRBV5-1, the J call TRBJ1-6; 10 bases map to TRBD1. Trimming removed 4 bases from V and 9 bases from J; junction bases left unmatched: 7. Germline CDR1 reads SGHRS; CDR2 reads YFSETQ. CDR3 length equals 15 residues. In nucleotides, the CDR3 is TGCGCCAGCAGCGAGGGACAGGGGAGGAGTTCACCCCTCCACTTT. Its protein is CASSEGQGRSSPLHF.

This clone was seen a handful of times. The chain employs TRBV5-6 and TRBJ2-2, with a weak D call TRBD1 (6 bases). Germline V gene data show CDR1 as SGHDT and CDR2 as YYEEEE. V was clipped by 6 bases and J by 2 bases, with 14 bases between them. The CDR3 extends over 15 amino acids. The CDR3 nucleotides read TGTGCCAGCACCCTAGTGGACAGAAACACCGGGGAGCTGTTTTTT. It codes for CASTLVDRNTGELFF.

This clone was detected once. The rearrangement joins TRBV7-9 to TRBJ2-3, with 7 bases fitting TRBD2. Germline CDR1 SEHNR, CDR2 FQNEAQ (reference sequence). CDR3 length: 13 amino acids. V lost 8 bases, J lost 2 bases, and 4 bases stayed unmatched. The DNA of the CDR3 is TGTGCCAGCCTAGCGGAGTACACAGATACGCAGTATTTT. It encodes CASLAEYTDTQYF.

The CDR3, as DNA: TGTGCCAGCAGCTTAAGAGCCAGGGGTCAGCCCCAGCATTTT. This encodes CASSLRARGQPQHF. The V and J genes are TRBV13 and TRBJ1-5; the D gene is possibly TRBD1 (6 bases). The CDR3 consists of 14 residues. Germline CDR1 reads PRHDT; CDR2 reads FYEKMQ (reference sequence). Trimming removed 2 bases at V and 6 bases at J, with 11 bases between.